This T cell receptor (beta chain) was identified during a study of cytomegalovirus exposure and HLA in healthy donors (dated by TCRdb to the late 2010s). In terms of the full investigation: According to an earlier analysis of a few hundred of the donors, some 180 million T cells yielded 120 million or so unique TCR beta sequences and about 300 Gb of sequence data. In addition to the first cohort of about 650 subjects, a separate validation cohort of over 90 different subjects was used. Because of strong linkage in the cohort, roughly five DR-DQ haplotypes were treated as single units for association and clustering. The study combined high-throughput TCR immunosequencing, statistical association of individual TCRs with disease status, and machine learning to predict cytomegalovirus infection status. Typing coverage differed by locus: A, B, C, DRB1 and DQB1 were typed in about 629-640 donors, DQA1 in 522, DPA1 in 600 to 610, and DPB1 in around 490. Both class I and class II loci were covered by HLA typing, at four-digit resolution. A later analysis re-analyzed previously published TCR beta repertoires from hundreds of donors and added high-resolution HLA genotyping to study TCR occurrence patterns. In the later analysis, no new phenotypic data were used to find candidate immune exposures; instead, reliance was placed on TCR beta sequences and their occurrence across donors. On average, roughly 240,000 unique TCR beta nucleotide sequences were sequenced per donor among 398 genotyped donors of the cohort, with roughly 20% of those sequences being non-productive. An early release covering more than 500 HLA-typed donors comprised approximately 290 gigabases of sequencing data and roughly 85 million unique TCR sequences. Every repertoire in the discovery cohort had been generated on one and the same sequencing platform. In an earlier analysis of a few hundred of the donors, high-throughput TCR beta sequencing was used to judge whether each TCR beta V gene segment behaved as functional or pseudogenic. The T cell repertoires of 700 or so subjects were profiled by immunosequencing and related to cytomegalovirus serostatus. The study was designed to test whether signatures of past pathogen exposure could be identified by cataloging public T cell receptors. The genetic ancestry cluster associated with self-reported Caucasian donors included over 65% of the 398 genotyped donors. A later genetic analysis took genome-wide SNP genotypes for about 55% of the 666 donors and used that subset as a discovery cohort. Alongside the repertoire data, information on donor age, sex, ethnicity and CMV serostatus was compiled.

Only a few counts were recorded for this clone. Its cognate antigen has yet to be identified. No qualities accompany the bases; no much larger clone lies one base away. The germline V gene yields SGHRS for CDR1 and YFSETQ for CDR2. The CDR3 goes from the cysteine to the phenylalanine over 14 residues. The entry retains the CDR3 DNA only, 42 bases that are in frame from base 1. V and J lose 3 bases and 5 bases, and a span of 9 bases separates them. In total, just over 650 healthy bone marrow donors made up the cohort. Cohort members were all nominally healthy when sampled, although unrecorded immune exposures were likely present. The donor tested CMV seronegative, placing the donor among the approximately 400 seronegative members of the cohort. Each donor provided a peripheral blood sample, and peripheral blood mononuclear cells were used for TCR beta sequencing. The Qiagen DNeasy Blood Extraction Kit was used to extract genomic DNA from the blood cell samples.

Study-wide conclusions, independent of this receptor: The study listed around 160 TCR beta chains as associated with cytomegalovirus. A further reported finding was that TCR beta sequences accurately predicted the HLA-A and HLA-B alleles for most subjects in the first cohort. Compared with the roughly 670-donor mean, donors in an Asian-associated ancestry cluster had fewer N-insertions in productive TCRs, according to a later genetic analysis. Most CMV-associated TCR beta chains appeared to be HLA-restricted in a later analysis, and the HLA associations seemed to be driven largely by CMV exposure. Correlated functional status among segregating V segments might be attributable to linkage disequilibrium, but an unknown experimental factor could not be ruled out. It was suggested by the authors that the approach could potentially be generalized to other disease states and immunological phenotypes. A later analysis found that HLA-associated TCR beta chains were more clonally expanded and had lower generation probabilities than equally common non-associated chains. Several of the top co-occurrence clusters appeared to be linked to parvovirus B19, influenza, CMV and Epstein-Barr virus, according to a later analysis. A few of the identified cytomegalovirus-associated TCR beta chains were confirmed in vitro to be specific for cytomegalovirus antigens. An earlier analysis of approximately 540 of the donors showed that most TCR beta V segments appeared in productive rearrangements either about 87% or about 30% of the time, which broadly matched IMGT annotations. In a later analysis, the rate of TCR association differed among HLA loci, with DRB1 alleles having the most associated TCRs and HLA-C alleles having the fewest. A later analysis associated 16,951 TCR beta sequences with specific HLA alleles at a false discovery rate of 0.05. V-gene and J-gene trimming of TCR beta chains was associated with a missense DCLRE1C variant in a later genetic analysis, and the association was replicated in an independent cohort. When HLA alleles, especially DR and DQ, strongly co-occurred, TCR associations were difficult to assign to individual alleles. Some 16 rarely observed V segments, including chromosome 9 orphons, were excluded from the earlier analysis of almost 600 of the donors because counts were too low. The presence/absence analyses assumed that sequencing depth was roughly uniform across donors, and that assumption may not be true. Most TCR sequences were observed very rarely across donors, whereas some public TCRs were present in many individuals. Because HLA typing was unavailable for some donors at each locus, only the typed subset was used in association tests. The sequencing pipeline was judged likely to have produced a cluster of highly shared sequence variants as a technical artifact. Only TCR beta chains were sequenced in this cohort, and the absence of alpha or paired-chain data limited detectable features. CMV serostatus was the only immune exposure information available for the cohort. Some IMGT-functional V segments, including TRBV6-2 and TRBV6-3, could not be told apart with the 87-base-pair reads, so those segments were excluded. The classifier was reported to diagnose cytomegalovirus status with high specificity and sensitivity in both the original and validation cohorts.

The library was produced with the immunoSEQ multiplex PCR assay. The multiplex PCR relied on a mix of 60 forward primers for TCR Vbeta segments and 13 reverse primers for TCR Jbeta segments. A multiplex PCR assay on genomic DNA amplified the CDR3 region of rearranged TCR beta genes. The Illumina HiSeq System was used to sequence the amplified TCR beta libraries as 87-base-pair reads. As for the original processing: A later analysis counted about 76 million unique TCR beta chains across the approximately 700 repertoires, and some 11 million of these chains were shared by at least two donors. Raw reads were error-corrected and collapsed into unique sequences by a nearest-neighbor algorithm in which closely related sequences were merged to remove PCR and sequencing errors. V, D and J gene segments were assigned by aligning CDR3 sequences to IMGT reference sequences. Each retained sequence needed at least a six-nucleotide match to both a V gene segment and a J gene segment. A rearrangement counted as productive if the CDR3 had no stop codons and remained in frame with V and J, and every other rearrangement counted as non-productive. Following IMGT convention, CDR3 was defined as the stretch from the second conserved V-encoded cysteine to the conserved J-encoded phenylalanine. The earlier analysis of around 640 of the donors excluded sequences that lacked an unambiguous match to a single V gene segment. An earlier analysis of almost 600 of the donors classified V segments as functional when productive rearrangements were above 56.7% and as segregating when the standard deviation between donors was above 5%. A statistical classification framework was built for diagnosing cytomegalovirus status from the catalog of TCR beta chain sequences. A later analysis assigned V and J genes by comparing TCR nucleotide sequences with IMGT/GENE-DB human TR gene sequences. The TCRdist pipeline was used in a later analysis to assign CDR3 sequences and most-parsimonious VDJ recombination scenarios. In a later analysis, each TCR beta chain was defined by its CDR3 amino acid sequence together with its V-gene family, and reads lacking a unique V-gene family were excluded. To address suspected cross-contamination and a sequencing artifact, a later analysis removed a few hundred highly shared, low-generation-probability nucleotide sequences. For each public chain, a later analysis derived a clonal expansion index from normalized ranks of inferred template counts within each repertoire. Generation probabilities in a later analysis came from a VDJ recombination model fitted to out-of-frame rearrangements, and those results were checked against IGoR. A later analysis scored TCR-TCR, TCR-HLA and TCR-CMV co-occurrence with hypergeometric tests, applying a repertoire-size bias correction to TCR pairs. In a later analysis, false discovery rates were estimated by permuting HLA or CMV assignments 20 times. In a later analysis, co-occurring TCRs were grouped using DBSCAN, with TCRdist sequence similarity added in when clustering inside HLA-allele-positive subsets. Repertoires with fewer than 30,000 or more than 120,000 public chains, plus five repertoires with anomalous nucleotide sharing, were excluded from co-occurrence clustering. TCRdb mirrors the immuneACCESS table, restricted to in-frame sequences. Some clones are absent from its copies; in checked studies, under half trace to an unresolved V gene, and the reason for the others is unknown. V, J and clone size reflect that table, while D and trimming were determined from the DNA. In this sample the table shows some 120,000 clones, approximately 15% of which occur a single time. Of the sample, about 2% falls within the top ten clones.

Recombination joined TRBV5-1 with TRBJ1-6; D gene: possibly TRBD1, on 6 matching bases. This clonotype originated in a woman under 30 in good health and CMV-seronegative. The sample comprised PBMCs. The DNA sequence is given as TGCGCCAGCAGCTGGGACATGGATAATTCACCCCTCCACTTT. The encoded protein is CASSWDMDNSPLHF.